This T cell receptor beta chain was profiled in a study of blood T cells in healthy people across ages. The second PCR ran roughly 6 to 11 cycles with a sample-barcoded 5' primer and J-beta primers. TCRdb itself ran the 5' RACE reads through MiXCR, one entry per CDR3 protein. The sample has around 520,000 distinct CDR3 sequences; about 25% are singletons. Ten or more counts support this clonotype. V was clipped by 2 bases and J by 9 bases, with 11 bases between them. This CDR3 is 12 amino acids long. Germline values: CDR1 SGHKS, CDR2 YYEKEE (reference sequence). These data are also associated with another study on T cells of mothers and their children.

The rearrangement links TRBV5-5 to TRBJ1-2, with D unclear. Source material: blood. The origin of this receptor is a boy aged 2 to 10 in good health. The CDR3 nucleotides read TGTGCCAGCAGCTTCGTACTGGATAGCTACACCTTC. This codes for CASSFVLDSYTF.